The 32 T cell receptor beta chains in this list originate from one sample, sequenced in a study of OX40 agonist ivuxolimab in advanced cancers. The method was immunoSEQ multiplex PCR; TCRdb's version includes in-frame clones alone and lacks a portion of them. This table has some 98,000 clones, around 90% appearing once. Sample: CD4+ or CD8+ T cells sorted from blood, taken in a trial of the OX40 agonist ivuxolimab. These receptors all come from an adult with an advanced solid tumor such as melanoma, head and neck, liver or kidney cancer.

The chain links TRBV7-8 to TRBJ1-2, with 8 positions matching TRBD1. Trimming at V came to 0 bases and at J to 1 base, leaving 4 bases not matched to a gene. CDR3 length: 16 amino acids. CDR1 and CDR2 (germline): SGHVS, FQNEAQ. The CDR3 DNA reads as TGTGCCAGCAGCTTAGCTCAGGGGGCACTTAACTATGGCTACACCTTC. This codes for CASSLAQGALNYGYTF. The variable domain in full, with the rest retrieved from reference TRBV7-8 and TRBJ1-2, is GAGVSQSPRYKVAKRGQDVALRCDPISGHVSLFWYQQALGQGPEFLTYFQNEAQLDKSGLPSDRFFAERPEGSVSTLKIQRTQQEDSAVYLCASSLAQGALNYGYTFGSGTRLTVV.

The CDR3: CASKKRENTEAFF. DNA of the CDR3: TGTGCCAGTAAGAAGCGCGAGAACACTGAAGCTTTCTTT. This chain connects TRBV19 to TRBJ1-1, with D unclear. Per germline, CDR1 LNHDA and CDR2 SQIVND (reference sequence). Trimming cost V 7 bases and J 1 base, with 10 bases left between them. The CDR3 runs to 13 residues. Filled out from reference TRBV19 and TRBJ1-1, the complete variable domain reads DGGITQSPKYLFRKEGQNVTLSCEQNLNHDAMYWYRQDPGQGLRLIYYSQIVNDFQKGDIAEGYSVSREKKESFPLTVTSAQKNPTAFYLCASKKRENTEAFFGQGTRLTVV.

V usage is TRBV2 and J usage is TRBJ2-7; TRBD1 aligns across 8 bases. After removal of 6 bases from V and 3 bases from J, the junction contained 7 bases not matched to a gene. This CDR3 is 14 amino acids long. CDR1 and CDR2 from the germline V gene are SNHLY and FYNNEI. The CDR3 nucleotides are TGTGCCAGCAGACTTGGACAGGGCGGCTACGAGCAGTACTTC. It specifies CASRLGQGGYEQYF. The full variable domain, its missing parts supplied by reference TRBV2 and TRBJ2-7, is EPEVTQTPSHQVTQMGQEVILRCVPISNHLYFYWYRQILGQKVEFLVSFYNNEISEKSEIFDDQFSVERPDGSNFTLKIRSTKLEDSAMYFCASRLGQGGYEQYFGPGTRLTVT.

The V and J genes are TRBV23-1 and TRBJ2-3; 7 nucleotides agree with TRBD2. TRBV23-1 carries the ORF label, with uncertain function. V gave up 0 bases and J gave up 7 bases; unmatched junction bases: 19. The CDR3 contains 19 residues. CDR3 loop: CASSQSSRDYISSTHTQYF. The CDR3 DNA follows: TGCGCCAGCAGTCAATCGTCCCGGGACTACATTTCATCCACCCATACGCAGTATTTT.

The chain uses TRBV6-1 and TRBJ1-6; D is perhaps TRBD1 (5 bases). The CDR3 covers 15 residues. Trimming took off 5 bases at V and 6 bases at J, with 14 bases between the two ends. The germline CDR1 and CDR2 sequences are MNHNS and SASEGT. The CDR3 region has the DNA TGTGCCAGCAGTCCCCAACAGGTCGGTAATTCACCCCTCCACTTT. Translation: CASSPQQVGNSPLHF.

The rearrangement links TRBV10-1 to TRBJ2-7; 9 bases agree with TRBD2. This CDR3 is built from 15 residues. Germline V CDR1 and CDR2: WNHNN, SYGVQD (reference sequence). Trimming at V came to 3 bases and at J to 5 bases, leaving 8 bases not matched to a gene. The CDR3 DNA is TGCGCCAGCAGTGATCAGGGCGGGGGGGCGAACGAGCAGTACTTC. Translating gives CASSDQGGGANEQYF.

The CDR3 is CASSKGQPTPNQPQHF. CDR3 sequence (DNA): TGTGCCAGTAGTAAAGGACAGCCTACACCCAATCAGCCCCAGCATTTT. The chain has TRBV19 and TRBJ1-5; D perhaps matches TRBD1 (6 bases). The CDR3 extends over 16 amino acids. Germline V gene lookup returns CDR1 LNHDA and CDR2 SQIVND (reference sequence). Deletions cut 4 bases from V and 3 bases from J, with 16 bases between.

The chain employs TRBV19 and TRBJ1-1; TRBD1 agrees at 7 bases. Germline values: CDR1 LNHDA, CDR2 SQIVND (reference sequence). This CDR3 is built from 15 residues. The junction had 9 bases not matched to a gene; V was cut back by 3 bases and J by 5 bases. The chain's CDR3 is CASSIRTGGGTEAFF. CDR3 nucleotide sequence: TGTGCCAGTAGTATCCGGACAGGCGGGGGGACTGAAGCTTTCTTT.

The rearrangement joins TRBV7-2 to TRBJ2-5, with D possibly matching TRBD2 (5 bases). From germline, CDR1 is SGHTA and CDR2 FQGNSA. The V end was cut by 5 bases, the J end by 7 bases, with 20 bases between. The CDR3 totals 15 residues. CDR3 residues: CASSPNAATRGTQYF. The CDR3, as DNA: TGTGCCAGCAGCCCCAACGCAGCGACCCGGGGGACCCAGTACTTC.

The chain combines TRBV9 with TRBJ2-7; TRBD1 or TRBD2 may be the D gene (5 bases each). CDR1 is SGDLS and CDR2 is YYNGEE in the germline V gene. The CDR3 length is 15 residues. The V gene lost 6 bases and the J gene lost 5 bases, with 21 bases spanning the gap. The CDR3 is CASIFRGPLSHEQYF. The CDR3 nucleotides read TGTGCCAGCATTTTTAGGGGACCTCTTAGCCACGAGCAGTACTTC.

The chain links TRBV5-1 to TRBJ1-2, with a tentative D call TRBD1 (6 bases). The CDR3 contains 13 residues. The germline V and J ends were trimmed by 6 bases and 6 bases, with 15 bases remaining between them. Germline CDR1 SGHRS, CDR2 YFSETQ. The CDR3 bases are TGCGCCAGCACCATTGGAGGGGGGGATGGCTACACCTTC. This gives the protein CASTIGGGDGYTF.

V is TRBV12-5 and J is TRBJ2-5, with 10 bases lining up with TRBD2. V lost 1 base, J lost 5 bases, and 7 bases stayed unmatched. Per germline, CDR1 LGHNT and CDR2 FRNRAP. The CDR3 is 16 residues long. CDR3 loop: CASGLGSSGGRETQYF. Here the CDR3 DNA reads TGTGCTAGTGGTTTGGGTTCTAGCGGGGGAAGGGAGACCCAGTACTTC.

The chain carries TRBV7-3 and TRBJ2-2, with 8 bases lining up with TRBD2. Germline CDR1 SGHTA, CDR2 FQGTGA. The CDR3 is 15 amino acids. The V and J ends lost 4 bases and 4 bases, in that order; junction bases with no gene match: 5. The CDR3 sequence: CASSSQAGVTGELFF. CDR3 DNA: TGTGCCAGCAGCTCGCAAGCGGGGGTCACCGGGGAGCTGTTTTTT.

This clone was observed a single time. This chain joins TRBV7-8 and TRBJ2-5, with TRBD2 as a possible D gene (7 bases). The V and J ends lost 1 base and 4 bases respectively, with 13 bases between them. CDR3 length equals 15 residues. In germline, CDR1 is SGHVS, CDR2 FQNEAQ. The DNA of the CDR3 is TGTGCCAGCAGCTTAGGCAACAGGGAGGGAGAGACCCAGTACTTC. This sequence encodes CASSLGNREGETQYF.

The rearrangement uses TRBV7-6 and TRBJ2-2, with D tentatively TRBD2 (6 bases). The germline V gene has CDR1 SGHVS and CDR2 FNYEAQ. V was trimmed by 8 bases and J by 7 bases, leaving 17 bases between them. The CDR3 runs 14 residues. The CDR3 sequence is CASGEGRLGGELFF. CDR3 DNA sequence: TGTGCCAGCGGAGAAGGTAGACTAGGCGGGGAGCTGTTTTTT.

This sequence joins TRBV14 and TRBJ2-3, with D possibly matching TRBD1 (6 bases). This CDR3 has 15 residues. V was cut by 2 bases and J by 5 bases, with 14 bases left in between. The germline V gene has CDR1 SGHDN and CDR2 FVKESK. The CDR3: CASSQRSGALDTQYF. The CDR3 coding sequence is TGTGCCAGCAGCCAACGCTCAGGGGCCTTAGATACGCAGTATTTT.

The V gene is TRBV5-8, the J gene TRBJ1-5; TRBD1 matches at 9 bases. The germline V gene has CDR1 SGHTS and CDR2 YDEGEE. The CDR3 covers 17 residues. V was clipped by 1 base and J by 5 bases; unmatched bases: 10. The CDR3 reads CASSLYRDRVRDQPQHF. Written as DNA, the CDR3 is TGTGCCAGCAGCTTGTACCGGGACAGGGTAAGGGATCAGCCCCAGCATTTT.

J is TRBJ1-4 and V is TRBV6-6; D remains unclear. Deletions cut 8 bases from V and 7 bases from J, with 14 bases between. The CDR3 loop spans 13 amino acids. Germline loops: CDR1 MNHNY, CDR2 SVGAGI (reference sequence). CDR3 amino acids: CASSFVQSEKLFF. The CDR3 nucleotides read TGTGCCAGCTCGTTTGTGCAATCTGAAAAACTGTTTTTT.

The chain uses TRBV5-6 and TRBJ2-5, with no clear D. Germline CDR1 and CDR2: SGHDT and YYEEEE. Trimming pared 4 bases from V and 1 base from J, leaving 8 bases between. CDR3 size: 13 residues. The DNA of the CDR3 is TGTGCCAGCAGCCGGCCAGGCCAAGAGACCCAGTACTTC. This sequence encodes CASSRPGQETQYF.

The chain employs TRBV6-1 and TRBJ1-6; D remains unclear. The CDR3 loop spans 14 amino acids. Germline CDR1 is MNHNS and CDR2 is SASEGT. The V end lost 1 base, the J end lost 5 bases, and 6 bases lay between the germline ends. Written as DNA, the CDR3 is TGTGCCAGCAGTGAAGGCACCAATAATTCACCCCTCCACTTT. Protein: CASSEGTNNSPLHF.

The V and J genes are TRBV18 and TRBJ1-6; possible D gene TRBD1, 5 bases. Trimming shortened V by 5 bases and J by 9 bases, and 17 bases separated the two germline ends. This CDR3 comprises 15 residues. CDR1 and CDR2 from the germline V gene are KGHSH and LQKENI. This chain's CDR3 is CASSSARGLGSPLHF. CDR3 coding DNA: TGTGCCAGCTCAAGCGCTAGGGGTTTAGGTTCACCCCTCCACTTT.

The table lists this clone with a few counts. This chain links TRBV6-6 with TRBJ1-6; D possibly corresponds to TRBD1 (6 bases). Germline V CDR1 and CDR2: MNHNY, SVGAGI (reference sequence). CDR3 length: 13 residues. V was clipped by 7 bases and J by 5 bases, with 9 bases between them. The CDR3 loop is CASTTGNNSPLHF. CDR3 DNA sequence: TGTGCCAGCACAACAGGGAATAATTCACCCCTCCACTTT.

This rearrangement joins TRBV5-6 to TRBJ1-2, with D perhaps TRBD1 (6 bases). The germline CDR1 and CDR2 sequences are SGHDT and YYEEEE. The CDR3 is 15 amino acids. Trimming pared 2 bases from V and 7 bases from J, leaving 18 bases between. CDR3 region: CASSLRPQGSSGYTF. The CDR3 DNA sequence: TGTGCCAGCAGCTTAAGGCCACAGGGTTCGAGTGGCTACACCTTC.

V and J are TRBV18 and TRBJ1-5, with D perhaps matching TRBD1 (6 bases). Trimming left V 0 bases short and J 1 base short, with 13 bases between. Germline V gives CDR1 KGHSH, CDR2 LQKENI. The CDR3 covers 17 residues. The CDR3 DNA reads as TGTGCCAGCTCACCACCTAGGGGGGCGCCGAGCAATCAGCCCCAGCATTTT. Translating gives CASSPPRGAPSNQPQHF.

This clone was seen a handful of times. The DNA for the CDR3 is TGTGCCACCAGCAGAGGACAGGGAGTGACAGATACGCAGTATTTT. Amino acids: CATSRGQGVTDTQYF. V usage is TRBV15 and J usage is TRBJ2-3; 7 bases match TRBD1. There are 15 residues in the CDR3. V lost 1 base, J lost 3 bases, and 4 bases stayed unmatched. The germline V gene encodes CDR1 LNHNV and CDR2 YYDKDF (reference sequence). Looking up the rest from reference TRBV15 and TRBJ2-3 gives the full variable domain: DAMVIQNPRYQVTQFGKPVTLSCSQTLNHNVMYWYQQKSSQAPKLLFHYYDKDFNNEADTPDNFQSRRPNTSFCFLDIRSPGLGDTAMYLCATSRGQGVTDTQYFGPGTRLTVL.

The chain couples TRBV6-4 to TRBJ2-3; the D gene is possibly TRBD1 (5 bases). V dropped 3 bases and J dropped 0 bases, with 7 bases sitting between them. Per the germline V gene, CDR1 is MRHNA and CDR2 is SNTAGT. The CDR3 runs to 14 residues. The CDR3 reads CASSEGLSTDTQYF. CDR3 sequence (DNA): TGTGCCAGCAGTGAGGGGCTTAGCACAGATACGCAGTATTTT.

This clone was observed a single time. The CDR3 is CASSRGQGRGNTIYF. For the CDR3, the DNA is TGCGCCAGCAGCAGGGGACAGGGGAGGGGAAACACCATATATTTT. The chain couples TRBV5-1 to TRBJ1-3; 10 bases agree with TRBD1. V lost 4 bases, J lost 4 bases, and 5 bases stayed unmatched. The CDR3 runs 15 residues. Per the germline V gene, CDR1 is SGHRS and CDR2 is YFSETQ.

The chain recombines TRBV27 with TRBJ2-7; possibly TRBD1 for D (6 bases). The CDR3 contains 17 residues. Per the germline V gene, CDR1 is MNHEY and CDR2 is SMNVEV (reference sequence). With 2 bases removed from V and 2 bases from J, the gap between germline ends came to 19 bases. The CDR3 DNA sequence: TGTGCCAGCAGTTTAGCCCCCTCGTGGGACACCCCCTACGAGCAGTACTTC. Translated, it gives CASSLAPSWDTPYEQYF.

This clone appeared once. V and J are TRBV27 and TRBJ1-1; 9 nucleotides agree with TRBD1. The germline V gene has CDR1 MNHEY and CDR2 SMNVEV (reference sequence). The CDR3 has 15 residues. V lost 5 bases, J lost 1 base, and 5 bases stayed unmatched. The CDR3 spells CASSTRTGANTEAFF. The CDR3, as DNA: TGTGCCAGCAGTACACGGACAGGGGCGAACACTGAAGCTTTCTTT.

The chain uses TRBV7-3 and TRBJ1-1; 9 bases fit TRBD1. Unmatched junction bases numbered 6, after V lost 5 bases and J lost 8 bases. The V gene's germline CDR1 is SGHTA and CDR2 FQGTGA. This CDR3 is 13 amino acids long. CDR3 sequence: CASSVNRGLEAFF. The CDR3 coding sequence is TGTGCCAGCAGCGTTAACAGGGGGCTAGAAGCTTTCTTT.

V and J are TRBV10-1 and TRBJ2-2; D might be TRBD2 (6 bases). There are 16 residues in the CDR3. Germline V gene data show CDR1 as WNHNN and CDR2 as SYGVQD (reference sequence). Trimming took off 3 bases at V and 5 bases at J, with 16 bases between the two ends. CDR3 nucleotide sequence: TGCGCCAGCAGTGATTTGGACGGGGGAGGAACCGGGGAGCTGTTTTTT. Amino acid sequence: CASSDLDGGGTGELFF.

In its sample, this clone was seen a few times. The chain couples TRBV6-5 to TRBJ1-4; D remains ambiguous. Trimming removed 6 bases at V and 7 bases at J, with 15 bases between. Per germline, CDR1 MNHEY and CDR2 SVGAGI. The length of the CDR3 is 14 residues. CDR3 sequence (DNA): TGTGCCAGCAGACCTAGGCCGTCGGGTGAAAAACTGTTTTTT. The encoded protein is CASRPRPSGEKLFF.